The present TCR beta chain was sequenced within a study of T cells in Graves' hyperthyroidism and ophthalmopathy. General study points: Before onset, ophthalmopathy was predicted by the model a median roughly 6.4 months earlier.

RNA transcripts were the template for amplifying TCR beta CDR3 regions. HTBI primers were used for first-round RT-PCR of the TCR CDR3. TCRdb recomputed calls from the multiplex PCR reads with MiXCR, one row per CDR3 protein. Altogether 700,000 to 850,000 distinct CDR3 sequences are present, over 35% being singletons, with the ten largest covering approximately 31%. The CDR3 contains 12 residues. CDR1 is SGHTA and CDR2 is FQGNSA in the germline V gene. About this clonotype: Its antigen is still unknown. The germline gene is not matched at one end of the junction; a read error may be the cause.

Participants, patients aged 18 to 65, had newly diagnosed hyperthyroidism with a duration under 2 months. Diagnoses were made from clinical symptoms, serum measures (thyroxine and TRAb), thyroid ultrasound and orbital computed tomography. Fresh peripheral blood, 10 ml, yielded the PBMCs. The V gene is TRBV7-2, the J gene TRBJ1-1; D call uncertain. The TCR sequence derives from a woman aged 40 to 50 with Graves' hyperthyroidism. Sequencing was performed on blood. DNA of the CDR3: TGTGCCTGCAGCTTAGGAGGGCCTAGGGCTTTCTTT. Its protein is CACSLGGPRAFF.